Sequencing of this T cell receptor (beta chain) was carried out in a study of Ad26.COV2.S vaccination and SARS-CoV-2 variants. Study background: The COV1001 Ad26.COV2.S trial arm included the donor. Each vaccinee took Ad26.COV2.S intramuscularly, once or twice 56 days apart. Study-wide points: Breadth, reportedly substantial, characterized the spike-specific CD8+ and CD4+ T cell responses after vaccination. Assessments of TCR breadth and depth may have underestimated the total T cell responses.

Treatment indicated: over 15 received Ad26.COV2.S at low or high dose, single or two shots; about 5 received placebo; per-sample allocation not given. The samples date from day 63 after the first vaccine or placebo injection. Sequencing was performed with immunoSEQ multiplex PCR; in TCRdb, only in-frame clones are kept and a portion is missing. The sample carries about 430,000 clones, more than 80% recorded once. This clone was picked up one time. What it recognizes is unknown. Specimen: peripheral blood, collected in a trial of Ad26.COV2.S vaccine versus placebo. This receptor was taken from a person between 18 and 60 years old who received the Ad26.COV2.S COVID-19 vaccine or a placebo.

CDR3 amino acids: CASSQELSRGNEQFF. CDR3 coding DNA: TGCGCCAGCAGCCAAGAATTGAGTAGGGGCAATGAGCAGTTCTTC. This sequence joins TRBV4-1 and TRBJ2-1; D is perhaps TRBD1 (5 bases). Germline CDR1 is MGHRA and CDR2 is YSYEKL. Trimming left V 0 bases short and J 6 bases short, with 12 bases between. CDR3 length: 15 amino acids.